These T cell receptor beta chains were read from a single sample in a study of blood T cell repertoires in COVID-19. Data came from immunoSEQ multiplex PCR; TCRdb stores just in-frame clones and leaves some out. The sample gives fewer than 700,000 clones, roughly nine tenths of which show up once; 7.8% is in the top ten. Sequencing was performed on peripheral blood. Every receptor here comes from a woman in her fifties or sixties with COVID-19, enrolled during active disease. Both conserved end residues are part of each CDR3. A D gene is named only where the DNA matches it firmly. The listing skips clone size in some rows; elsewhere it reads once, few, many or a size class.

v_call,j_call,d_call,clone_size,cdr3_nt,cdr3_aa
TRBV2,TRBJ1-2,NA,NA,TGTGCCAGCAGTCGACAAGGAACTAACTATGGCTACACCTTC,CASSRQGTNYGYTF
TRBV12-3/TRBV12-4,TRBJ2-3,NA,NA,TGTGCCAGCAGTTCAGGGTCCACAGATACGCAGTATTTT,CASSSGSTDTQYF
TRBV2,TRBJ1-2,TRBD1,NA,TGTGCCAGCAGTGAGAGGGGGCCTAACTATGGCTACACCTTC,CASSERGPNYGYTF
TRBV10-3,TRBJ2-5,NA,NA,TGTGCCATCAGTGAGTCCAGGGGACCCGAGACCCAGTACTTC,CAISESRGPETQYF
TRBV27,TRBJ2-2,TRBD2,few,TGTGCCAGCAGCCCGCGTGGGGGACTAAGGCACACCGGGGAGCTGTTTTTT,CASSPRGGLRHTGELFF
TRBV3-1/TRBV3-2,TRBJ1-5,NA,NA,TGTGCCAGCAGCTTGGGGGGTAAGCCCCAGCATTTT,CASSLGGKPQHF
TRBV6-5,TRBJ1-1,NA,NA,TGTGCCAGCAGTTACCTCCCGGGGGACACTGAAGCTTTCTTT,CASSYLPGDTEAFF
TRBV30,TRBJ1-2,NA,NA,TGTGCCTGGAGTCGGGGGGACTATGGCTACACCTTC,CAWSRGDYGYTF
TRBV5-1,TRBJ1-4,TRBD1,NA,TGCGCCAGCACCCCGCTGGGACAGAGGAATGAAAAACTGTTTTTT,CASTPLGQRNEKLFF
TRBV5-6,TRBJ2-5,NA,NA,TGTGCCAGCAGCTTAGTATCAGGGGCAGAGACCCAGTACTTC,CASSLVSGAETQYF
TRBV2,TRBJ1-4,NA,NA,TGTGCCAGCAGTGAAGGAGGAGGTGATGAAAAACTGTTTTTT,CASSEGGGDEKLFF
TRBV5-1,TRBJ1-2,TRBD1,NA,TGCGCCAGCAGCTTACAGGGGGCTAACTATGGCTACACCTTC,CASSLQGANYGYTF
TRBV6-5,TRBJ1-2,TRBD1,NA,TGTGCCAGCAGACGGGACAGCGGGGGCTACACCTTC,CASRRDSGGYTF
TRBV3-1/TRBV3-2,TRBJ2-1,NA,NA,TGTGCCAGCAGCCTTGCCCGGGTTAATGAGCAGTTCTTC,CASSLARVNEQFF
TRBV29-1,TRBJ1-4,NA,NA,TGCAGCGTTGGGGTTTCGGGAGAAAAACTGTTTTTT,CSVGVSGEKLFF
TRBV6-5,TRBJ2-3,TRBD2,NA,TGTGCCAGCAGCCCACAGCGGGGGTCAGATACGCAGTATTTT,CASSPQRGSDTQYF
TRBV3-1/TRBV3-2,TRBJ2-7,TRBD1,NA,TGTGCCAGCAGCCAAGAGCCACTTGGACAGGGGGCCTACGAGCAGTACTTC,CASSQEPLGQGAYEQYF
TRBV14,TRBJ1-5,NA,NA,TGTGCCAGCAGCAGGGGAAGTCAGCCCCAGCATTTT,CASSRGSQPQHF
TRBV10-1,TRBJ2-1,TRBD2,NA,TGCGCCAGCAGTGCCCCTAGCGGGGGGGAAATTAGTCGGTACAATGAGCAGTTCTTC,CASSAPSGGEISRYNEQFF
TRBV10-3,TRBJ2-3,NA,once,TGTGCCATCCGCTTCGGGCAGGGCGGCACAGATACGCAGTATTTT,CAIRFGQGGTDTQYF
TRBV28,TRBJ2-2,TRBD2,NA,TGTGCCAGCAGTTCCGGGACTAGCGGGGCCTACACCGGGGAGCTGTTTTTT,CASSSGTSGAYTGELFF
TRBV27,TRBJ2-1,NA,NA,TGTGCCAGCCCAGCAACGGGGGGCGAATTCTCCAATGAGCAGTTCTTC,CASPATGGEFSNEQFF
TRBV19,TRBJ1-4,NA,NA,TGTGCCAGTAGAACCCTACTGGACAGCTATGAAAAACTGTTTTTT,CASRTLLDSYEKLFF
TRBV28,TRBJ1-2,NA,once,TGTGCCAGCAGTTCCTTACAGGGTCCCTTGGATGGCTACACCTTC,CASSSLQGPLDGYTF
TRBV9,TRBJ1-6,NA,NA,TGTGCCAGCAGCGTAGACAGGGCAAATTCACCCCTCCACTTT,CASSVDRANSPLHF
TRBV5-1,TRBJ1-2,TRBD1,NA,TGCGCCAGCAGCGAGACAGGGACCGGGGGCTACACCTTC,CASSETGTGGYTF
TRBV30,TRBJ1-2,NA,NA,TGTGCCTGGTCTCAGGGTAGCTACTATGGCTACACCTTC,CAWSQGSYYGYTF
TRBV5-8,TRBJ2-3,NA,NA,TGTGCCAGCTCCTCCCGCCGGGATCTGACAGATACGCAGTATTTT,CASSSRRDLTDTQYF
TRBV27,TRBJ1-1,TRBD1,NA,TGTGCCAGCAGCCGTTGGACAGGGGGCTGGGACACTGAAGCTTTCTTT,CASSRWTGGWDTEAFF
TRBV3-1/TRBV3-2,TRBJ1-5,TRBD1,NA,TGTGCCAGCAGCCACAGACAGGGGCATCAGCCCCAGCATTTT,CASSHRQGHQPQHF
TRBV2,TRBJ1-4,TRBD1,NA,TGTGCCAGCTCAGGGGGAGATGAAAAACTGTTTTTT,CASSGGDEKLFF
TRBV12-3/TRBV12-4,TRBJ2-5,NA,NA,TGTGCCAGCAGTTTGAGAGAGACCCAGTACTTC,CASSLRETQYF
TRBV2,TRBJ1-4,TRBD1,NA,TGTGCCAGCAGTGAAGACAGGGGGCCCGAAAAACTGTTTTTT,CASSEDRGPEKLFF
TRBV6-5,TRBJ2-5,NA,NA,TGTGCCAGCACCCTCCCGGGGAGAGAGACCCAGTACTTC,CASTLPGRETQYF
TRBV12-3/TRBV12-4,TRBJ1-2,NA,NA,TGTGCCAGCAGTTGGGGGGGGTATGGCTACACCTTC,CASSWGGYGYTF
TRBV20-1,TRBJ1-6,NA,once,TGCAGTGCCAGTCCCGGGTTACCGTATTCACCCCTCCACTTT,CSASPGLPYSPLHF